The clone carrying this TCR beta chain was seen repeatedly, ten times or more. The data were taken from a study of T cells in Graves' hyperthyroidism and ophthalmopathy. RNA transcripts provided the source from which TCR beta CDR3 regions were amplified. RT-PCR in the first round (using the HTBI primer set) targeted the TCR CDR3. TCRdb reprocessed the multiplex PCR reads with MiXCR, giving one entry per CDR3 protein. The sample has a few hundred thousand distinct CDR3 sequences; 15% to 17% are singletons. The sequence derives from a woman aged 18-29 years with Graves' hyperthyroidism that later progressed to Graves' ophthalmopathy. The sample comprised blood.

CDR3 DNA: TGTGCCAGCAGTGAAAACAGGGGGGATCAGCCCCAGCATTTT. This encodes CASSENRGDQPQHF. The chain couples TRBV2 to TRBJ1-5, with 8 positions matching TRBD1. CDR3 length equals 14 residues. Trimming at V came to 2 bases and at J to 5 bases, leaving 2 bases not matched to a gene. Germline CDR1 reads SNHLY; CDR2 reads FYNNEI. The full variable domain, rest sourced from reference TRBV2 and TRBJ1-5, is EPEVTQTPSHQVTQMGQEVILRCVPISNHLYFYWYRQILGQKVEFLVSFYNNEISEKSEIFDDQFSVERPDGSNFTLKIRSTKLEDSAMYFCASSENRGDQPQHFGDGTRLSIL.